The 18 T cell receptor beta chains given below trace back to one sample, sequenced in a study of blood T cell repertoires in COVID-19. The data were produced by immunoSEQ multiplex PCR, yet TCRdb's version contains in-frame clones alone and is incomplete. In the table there are 150,000 to 200,000 clones, 88% of which are singletons. The specimen was peripheral blood. The receptor set was obtained from a man in his 60s with acute or convalescent COVID-19.

The V gene is TRBV5-1, the J gene TRBJ2-3; 10 positions match TRBD2. The V segment lost 4 bases and the J segment 5 bases; nucleotides outside the gene matches: 10. This CDR3 comprises 16 residues. CDR1 is SGHRS and CDR2 is YFSETQ in the germline V gene. CDR3 bases: TGCGCCAGCAGCCCGGCCCGACTAGCGGGTGAAGATACGCAGTATTTT. Translated, it gives CASSPARLAGEDTQYF.

This clone was counted once. The rearrangement joins TRBV7-9 to TRBJ1-5; D gene unclear. Germline lookup yields CDR1 SEHNR and CDR2 FQNEAQ (reference sequence). V gave up 1 base and J gave up 6 bases, with 4 bases separating them. This CDR3 has 12 amino acids. CDR3 bases: TGTGCCAGCAGCTTAGGAGCTCAGCCCCAGCATTTT. As protein: CASSLGAQPQHF.

V and J are TRBV19 and TRBJ2-1; D not resolved. Trimming left V 7 bases short and J 0 bases short, with 10 bases between. Per germline, CDR1 LNHDA and CDR2 SQIVND (reference sequence). The CDR3 is made up of 14 amino acids. CDR3 DNA: TGTGCCAGTACAGACTTGCGCTCCTACAATGAGCAGTTCTTC. This translates into CASTDLRSYNEQFF.

This clone showed up many times. The rearrangement links TRBV11-3 to TRBJ2-5, with D perhaps matching TRBD2 (6 bases). V was clipped by 4 bases and J by 2 bases, with 14 bases between them. The CDR3 contains 15 residues. The germline gives CDR1 SGHNT, CDR2 YENEEA. The CDR3 nucleotides read TGTGCCAGCAGCTACCAGGGCGGGGCACAAGAGACCCAGTACTTC. It is translated as CASSYQGGAQETQYF. The entire variable domain, with the rest obtained from reference TRBV11-3 and TRBJ2-5, is as follows: EAGVVQSPRYKIIEKKQPVAFWCNPISGHNTLYWYLQNLGQGPELLIRYENEEAVDDSQLPKDRFSAERLKGVDSTLKIQPAELGDSAVYLCASSYQGGAQETQYFGPGTRLLVL.

This clone appeared a few times. The junction does not match germline at one end; this may be a read error. V gene TRBV11-2 combines with J gene TRBJ2-7, with unresolved D. The germline gives CDR1 SGHAT, CDR2 FQNNGV. The CDR3 length is 15 residues. The CDR3 reads CASCLSEATGYEQYF. The CDR3 region has the DNA TGTGCCAGCTGCTTAAGTGAGGCGACTGGCTACGAGCAGTACTTC.

The rearrangement links TRBV11-2 to TRBJ2-1; the match to TRBD2 covers 13 bases. CDR3 size: 17 residues. CDR1 SGHAT and CDR2 FQNNGV come from the germline V gene. Trimming took 4 bases from V and 9 from J; bases not matched to a gene: 12. The CDR3 DNA is TGTGCCAGCAGCTCGGGACTAGCGGGACTCCAGGTCGGTGAGCAGTTCTTC. Encoded protein: CASSSGLAGLQVGEQFF.

There are many counts of this clone. The chain recombines TRBV2 with TRBJ2-2, with 8 bases aligning to TRBD1. This CDR3 is 14 amino acids long. Per the germline V gene, CDR1 is SNHLY and CDR2 is FYNNEI. The V segment lost 3 bases and the J segment 7 bases; nucleotides outside the gene matches: 4. The CDR3 nucleotides read TGTGCCAGCAGTGACAGGGGGCTGAACGGGGAGCTGTTTTTT. It yields the protein CASSDRGLNGELFF.

The rearrangement joins TRBV6-1 to TRBJ1-6, with D tentatively TRBD1 (6 bases). Looked up from germline, CDR1 is MNHNS and CDR2 is SASEGT. V lost 1 base to trimming and J lost 10 bases, with 14 bases between them. The CDR3 runs to 15 residues. The DNA for the CDR3 is TGTGCCAGCAGTGAAGTACAGGGTGAGGGGTCACCCCTCCACTTT. It is translated as CASSEVQGEGSPLHF.

The rearrangement uses TRBV19 and TRBJ2-1; 7 nucleotides match TRBD2. The J segment lost 1 base and the V segment lost 5 bases, leaving 8 bases of the junction unmatched. In germline, CDR1 is LNHDA, CDR2 SQIVND (reference sequence). CDR3 length: 16 amino acids. CDR3 amino acids: CASSERGLPSYNEQFF. The CDR3 coding sequence is TGTGCCAGTAGTGAGCGGGGCCTCCCGTCCTACAATGAGCAGTTCTTC.

This clone was seen more than once but under ten times. The chain has TRBV6-1 and TRBJ2-6; TRBD1 aligns across 8 bases. This CDR3 spans 16 amino acids. Unmatched junction bases numbered 4, after V lost 4 bases and J lost 2 bases. Germline V lookup: CDR1 MNHNS, CDR2 SASEGT. The CDR3 is CASSAPTGAGANVLTF. The CDR3 bases are TGTGCCAGCAGTGCCCCGACAGGGGCTGGGGCCAACGTCCTGACTTTC.

The chain has TRBV15 and TRBJ1-3; 7 nucleotides line up with TRBD1. The CDR3 covers 15 residues. Germline lookup yields CDR1 LNHNV and CDR2 YYDKDF (reference sequence). After removal of 2 bases from V and 3 bases from J, the junction contained 4 bases not matched to a gene. The CDR3 protein is CATSRPDRVGNTIYF. DNA for the CDR3: TGTGCCACCAGCAGACCCGACAGGGTTGGAAACACCATATATTTT.

This chain links TRBV6-1 with TRBJ1-4; the D gene is possibly TRBD1 (6 bases). The germline V and J ends were trimmed by 0 bases and 3 bases, with 11 bases remaining between them. Germline lookup yields CDR1 MNHNS and CDR2 SASEGT. The CDR3 sequence is 16 residues long. In DNA, the CDR3 is TGTGCCAGCAGTGAAGCGCAGGGGTGGGCTAATGAAAAACTGTTTTTT. Encoded protein: CASSEAQGWANEKLFF.

The gene calls are TRBV4-1 and TRBJ1-4, with D possibly being TRBD1 (5 bases). Per germline, CDR1 MGHRA and CDR2 YSYEKL. The CDR3 has 17 residues. Trimming took 0 bases from V and 8 from J, leaving 19 bases between them. The CDR3 nucleotides are TGCGCCAGCAGCCAAGATCGGGGGGAAGGGTGGGGAGAAAAACTGTTTTTT. This gives the protein CASSQDRGEGWGEKLFF.

The J gene is TRBJ1-3, the V gene TRBV7-2; the match to TRBD1 covers 10 bases. With V trimmed by 4 bases and J by 2 bases, 2 bases remained unmatched. This CDR3 is 15 amino acids long. CDR1 is SGHTA and CDR2 is FQGNSA in the germline V gene. The CDR3 DNA sequence: TGTGCCAGCAGCTCGACAGGGGGCACTGGAAACACCATATATTTT. Translated, it gives CASSSTGGTGNTIYF.

The chain links TRBV30 to TRBJ1-5; the D gene is possibly TRBD1 (5 bases). From germline, CDR1 is GTSNPN and CDR2 SVGIG (reference sequence). The V gene lost 2 bases and the J gene lost 0 bases, with 11 bases spanning the gap. This CDR3 is built from 15 residues. The CDR3: CAWSRGDYSNQPQHF. The CDR3 bases are TGTGCCTGGAGTCGAGGGGACTATAGCAATCAGCCCCAGCATTTT. The variable domain in full, completed from reference TRBV30 and TRBJ1-5, reads SQTIHQWPATLVQPVGSPLSLECTVEGTSNPNLYWYRQAAGRGLQLLFYSVGIGQISSEVPQNLSASRPQDRQFILSSKKLLLSDSGFYLCAWSRGDYSNQPQHFGDGTRLSIL.

The rearrangement joins TRBV24-1 to TRBJ2-3; D is possibly TRBD2 (6 bases). The CDR3 covers 14 residues. The germline V gene has CDR1 KGHDR and CDR2 SFDVKD. V was clipped by 7 bases and J by 1 base, with 11 bases between them. Written as DNA, the CDR3 is TGTGCCACCAGCCCAGCGGGTCGCACAGATACGCAGTATTTT. It codes for CATSPAGRTDTQYF.

This clone was seen a handful of times. The sample holds other DNA sequences that translate to the same CDR3. The V and J genes are TRBV5-1 and TRBJ2-2; TRBD1 matches 10 bases. Germline CDR1 reads SGHRS; CDR2 reads YFSETQ. The J segment lost 5 bases and the V segment lost 4 bases, leaving 5 bases of the junction unmatched. The CDR3 length is 15 residues. The CDR3 spells CASSRDRGGTGELFF. CDR3 nucleotide sequence: TGCGCCAGCAGCCGGGACAGGGGAGGGACCGGGGAGCTGTTTTTT.

J is TRBJ2-2 and V is TRBV3-1 (or the pseudogene TRBV3-2); 7 positions match TRBD1. CDR1 is LGHDT and CDR2 is YNNKEL in the germline V gene (reference sequence). The junction had 5 bases not matched to a gene; V was cut back by 6 bases and J by 7 bases. There are 13 residues in the CDR3. Here the CDR3 reads CASSRQGDGELFF. CDR3 nucleotides: TGTGCCAGCAGTCGACAGGGTGACGGGGAGCTGTTTTTT.